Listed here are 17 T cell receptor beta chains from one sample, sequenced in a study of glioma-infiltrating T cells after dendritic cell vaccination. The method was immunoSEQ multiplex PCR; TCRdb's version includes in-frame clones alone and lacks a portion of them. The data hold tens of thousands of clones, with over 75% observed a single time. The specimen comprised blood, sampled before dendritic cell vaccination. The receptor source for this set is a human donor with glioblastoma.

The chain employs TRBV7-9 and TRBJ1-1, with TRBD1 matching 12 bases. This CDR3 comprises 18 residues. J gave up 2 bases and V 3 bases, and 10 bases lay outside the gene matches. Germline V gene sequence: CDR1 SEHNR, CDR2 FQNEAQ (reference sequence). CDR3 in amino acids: CASSFGIGTGGINTEAFF. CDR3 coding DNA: TGTGCCAGCAGCTTTGGGATCGGGACAGGGGGCATAAACACTGAAGCTTTCTTT.

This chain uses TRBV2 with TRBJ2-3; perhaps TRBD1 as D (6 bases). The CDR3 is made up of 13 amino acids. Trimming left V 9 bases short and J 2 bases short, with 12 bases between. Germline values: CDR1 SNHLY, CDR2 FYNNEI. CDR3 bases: TGTGCCAGTAAGACAGGTTTCACAGATACGCAGTATTTT. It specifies CASKTGFTDTQYF. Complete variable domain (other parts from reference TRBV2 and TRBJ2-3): EPEVTQTPSHQVTQMGQEVILRCVPISNHLYFYWYRQILGQKVEFLVSFYNNEISEKSEIFDDQFSVERPDGSNFTLKIRSTKLEDSAMYFCASKTGFTDTQYFGPGTRLTVL.

The CDR3 DNA is TGCGCCAGCAGCTCTCAGGGTAGGACCGGGGAGCTGTTTTTT. Its translation: CASSSQGRTGELFF. V is TRBV5-1 and J is TRBJ2-2; possibly TRBD1 for D (5 bases). The CDR3 totals 14 residues. Germline V CDR1 and CDR2: SGHRS, YFSETQ. V was clipped by 3 bases and J by 5 bases, with 11 bases between them.

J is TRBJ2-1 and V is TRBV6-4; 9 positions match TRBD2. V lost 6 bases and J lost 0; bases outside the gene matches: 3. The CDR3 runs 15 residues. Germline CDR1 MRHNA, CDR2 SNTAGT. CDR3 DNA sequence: TGTGCCAGCAGGGCACTAGCGGGCTCCTACAATGAGCAGTTCTTC. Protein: CASRALAGSYNEQFF.

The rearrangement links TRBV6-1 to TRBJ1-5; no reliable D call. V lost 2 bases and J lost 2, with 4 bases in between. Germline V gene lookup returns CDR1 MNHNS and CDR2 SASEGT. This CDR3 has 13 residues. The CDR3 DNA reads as TGTGCCAGCAGTGAACTACGCAATCAGCCCCAGCATTTT. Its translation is CASSELRNQPQHF.

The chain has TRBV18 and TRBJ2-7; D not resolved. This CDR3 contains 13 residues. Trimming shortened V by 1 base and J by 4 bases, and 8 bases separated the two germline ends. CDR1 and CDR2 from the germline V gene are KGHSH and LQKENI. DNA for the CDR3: TGTGCCAGCTCACCACGGCAGGATTACGAGCAGTACTTC. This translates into CASSPRQDYEQYF.

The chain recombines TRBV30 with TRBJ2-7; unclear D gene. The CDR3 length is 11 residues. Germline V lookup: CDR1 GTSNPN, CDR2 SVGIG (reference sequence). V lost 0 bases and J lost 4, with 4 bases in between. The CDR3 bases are TGTGCCTGGAGTGTACAGTACGAGCAGTACTTC. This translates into CAWSVQYEQYF.

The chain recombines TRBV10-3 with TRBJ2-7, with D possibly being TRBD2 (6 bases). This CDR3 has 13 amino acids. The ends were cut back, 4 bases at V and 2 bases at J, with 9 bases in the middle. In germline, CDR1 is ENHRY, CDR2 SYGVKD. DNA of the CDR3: TGTGCCATCAGTGGCGGGGACGCCTACGAGCAGTACTTC. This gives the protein CAISGGDAYEQYF.

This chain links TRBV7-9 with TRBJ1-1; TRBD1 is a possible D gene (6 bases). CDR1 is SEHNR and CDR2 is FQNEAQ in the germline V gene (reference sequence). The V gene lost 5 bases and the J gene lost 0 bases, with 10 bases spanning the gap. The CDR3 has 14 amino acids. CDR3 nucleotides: TGTGCCAGCAGCCCAGGGGTAATGAACACTGAAGCTTTCTTT. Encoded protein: CASSPGVMNTEAFF.

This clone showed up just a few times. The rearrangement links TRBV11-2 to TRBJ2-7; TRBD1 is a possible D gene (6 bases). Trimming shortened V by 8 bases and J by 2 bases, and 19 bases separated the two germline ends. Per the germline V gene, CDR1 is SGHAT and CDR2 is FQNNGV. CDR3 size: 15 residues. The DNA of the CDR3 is TGTGCCAGCCGCCTTGGGACAACTCAGGCCTACGAGCAGTACTTC. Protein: CASRLGTTQAYEQYF.

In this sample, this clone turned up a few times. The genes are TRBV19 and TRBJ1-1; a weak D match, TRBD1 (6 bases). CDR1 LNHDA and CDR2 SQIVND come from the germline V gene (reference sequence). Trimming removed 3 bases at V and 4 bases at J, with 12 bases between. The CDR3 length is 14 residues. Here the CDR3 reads CASSMRRGSTEAFF. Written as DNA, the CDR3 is TGTGCCAGTAGTATGAGAAGGGGGAGCACTGAAGCTTTCTTT.

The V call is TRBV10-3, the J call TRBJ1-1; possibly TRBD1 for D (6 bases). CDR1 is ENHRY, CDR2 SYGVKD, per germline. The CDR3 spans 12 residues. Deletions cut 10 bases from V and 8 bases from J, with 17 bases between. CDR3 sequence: CASRDTGGEAFF. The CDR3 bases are TGTGCCAGCCGGGACACGGGGGGAGAAGCTTTCTTT.

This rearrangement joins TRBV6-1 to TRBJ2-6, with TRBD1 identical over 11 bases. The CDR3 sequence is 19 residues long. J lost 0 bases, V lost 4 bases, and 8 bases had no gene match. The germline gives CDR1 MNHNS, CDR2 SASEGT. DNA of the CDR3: TGTGCCAGCAGTGCACCGGTCGGGACAGGGGGCTCTGGGGCCAACGTCCTGACTTTC. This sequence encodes CASSAPVGTGGSGANVLTF.

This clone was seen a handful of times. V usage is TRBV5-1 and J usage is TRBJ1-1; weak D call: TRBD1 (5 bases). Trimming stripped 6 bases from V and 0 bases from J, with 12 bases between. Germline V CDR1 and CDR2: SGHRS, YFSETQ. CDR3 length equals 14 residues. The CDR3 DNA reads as TGCGCCAGCAAAGAAGGGGTAATGAACACTGAAGCTTTCTTT. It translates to CASKEGVMNTEAFF.

The CDR3 spells CASSQIAGAYNEQFF. The CDR3 bases are TGTGCCAGCAGTCAAATAGCGGGAGCCTACAATGAGCAGTTCTTC. The rearrangement links TRBV6-5 to TRBJ2-1; 9 nucleotides agree with TRBD2. CDR3 size: 15 residues. V dropped 5 bases and J dropped 2; count of bases not matched to a gene: 4. Germline-derived CDR1 and CDR2 are MNHEY and SVGAGI.

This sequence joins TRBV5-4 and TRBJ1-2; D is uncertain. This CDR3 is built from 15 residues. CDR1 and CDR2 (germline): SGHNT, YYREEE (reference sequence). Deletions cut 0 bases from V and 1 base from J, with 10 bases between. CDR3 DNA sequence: TGTGCCAGCAGCTTGGACAGTCCCCTTAACTATGGCTACACCTTC. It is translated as CASSLDSPLNYGYTF.

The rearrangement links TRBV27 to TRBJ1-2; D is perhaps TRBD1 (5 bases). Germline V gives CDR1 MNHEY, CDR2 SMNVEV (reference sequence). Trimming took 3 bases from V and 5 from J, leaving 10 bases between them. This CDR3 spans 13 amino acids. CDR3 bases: TGTGCCAGCAGTTTTAGGGGTGGGTATGGCTACACCTTC. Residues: CASSFRGGYGYTF.